This T cell receptor (beta chain) was recorded in a study of technical replicates of blood from several donors. This CDR3 contains 17 residues. Germline V gene sequence: CDR1 LNHDA, CDR2 SQIVND (reference sequence). J was trimmed by 7 bases and V by 6 bases; bases with no gene match: 16. The method was immunoSEQ multiplex PCR; TCRdb's version includes in-frame clones alone and lacks a portion of them. The sample shows 14,000 or so clones, roughly 84% of them seen only once. Sequencing was done on a sample of PBMCs. The TCR was taken from a human donor in good health. The gene calls are TRBV19 and TRBJ1-1; 11 nucleotides match TRBD1. The DNA for the CDR3 is TGTGCCAGTAGCCAGGACAGGGGGCGAGCAGTGGACAGTGAAGCTTTCTTT. This codes for CASSQDRGRAVDSEAFF.